These 9 T cell receptor beta chains were sequenced from one sample in a study of blood T cells in healthy people across ages. A J-beta primer mix and a sample-barcoded 5' primer were used in a second PCR of roughly 6 to 11 cycles. Using its own MiXCR run on the 5' RACE reads, TCRdb lists one record per CDR3 protein. The data contain more than 900,000 distinct CDR3 sequences, under 30% of them singletons. The same data also contributed to another study, on T cells of mothers and their children.

Material for sequencing was blood. Receptor source: a girl aged 2-10 years in good health.

This clonotype came up a few times. The chain combines TRBV4-1 with TRBJ2-2, with 10 bases identical to TRBD1. Germline V gene lookup returns CDR1 MGHRA and CDR2 YSYEKL. There are 17 residues in the CDR3. The V and J ends lost 4 bases and 4 bases, in that order; junction bases with no gene match: 9. The chain's CDR3 is CASSPPSGTGVTGELFF. In DNA, the CDR3 is TGCGCCAGCAGCCCACCCTCCGGGACAGGGGTCACCGGGGAGCTGTTTTTT.

This chain connects TRBV6-5 to TRBJ1-3, with D unresolved. CDR1 is MNHEY and CDR2 is SVGAGI in the germline V gene. V lost 4 bases and J 3 bases, leaving 7 bases between the germline ends. The CDR3 runs to 13 residues. The CDR3 sequence: CASSSKGGNTIYF. As DNA, the CDR3 is TGTGCCAGCAGTTCCAAGGGTGGAAACACCATATATTTT.

This chain joins TRBV3-1 and TRBJ1-4; TRBD1 agrees at 7 bases. The CDR3 spans 14 residues. CDR1 and CDR2 from the germline V gene are LGHDT and YNNKEL (reference sequence). V shed 5 bases and J 8 bases; nucleotides not matched to a gene: 8. The CDR3 loop is CASSLQGLREKLFF. For the CDR3, the DNA is TGTGCCAGCAGCTTACAGGGGTTGAGGGAAAAACTGTTTTTT.

The chain has TRBV5-1 and TRBJ2-1; 7 positions agree with TRBD2. The CDR3 totals 17 residues. Germline trimming cut 0 bases from V and 4 bases from J; bases unmatched to any gene: 10. Germline loops: CDR1 SGHRS, CDR2 YFSETQ. CDR3 nucleotides: TGCGCCAGCAGCTTGGTGGCCAGCGGGGAATTATACAATGAGCAGTTCTTC. Protein: CASSLVASGELYNEQFF. Using reference TRBV5-1 and TRBJ2-1 for the parts outside the CDR3, the full variable domain is KAGVTQTPRYLIKTRGQQVTLSCSPISGHRSVSWYQQTPGQGLQFLFEYFSETQRNKGNFPGRFSGRQFSNSRSEMNVSTLELGDSALYLCASSLVASGELYNEQFFGPGTRLTVL.

V gene TRBV4-3 combines with J gene TRBJ1-5; D uncertain. V lost 0 bases, J lost 6 bases, and 6 bases lay in between. CDR1 is LGHNA, CDR2 YSLEER, per germline. CDR3 length: 13 amino acids. CDR3: CASSQDWGQPQHF. The CDR3 region has the DNA TGCGCCAGCAGCCAAGATTGGGGTCAGCCCCAGCATTTT.

This chain uses TRBV29-1 with TRBJ1-2, with 7 positions matching TRBD1. After removal of 4 bases from V and 6 bases from J, the junction contained 17 bases not matched to a gene. The CDR3 contains 16 residues. Germline V gene lookup returns CDR1 SQVTM and CDR2 ANQGSEA. The DNA for the CDR3 is TGCAGCGTTGTTGGTGCCTTGACAGGGAGCGGTGATGGCTACACCTTC. Its protein is CSVVGALTGSGDGYTF. The complete variable domain, with remaining parts taken from reference TRBV29-1 and TRBJ1-2, reads SAVISQKPSRDICQRGTSLTIQCQVDSQVTMMFWYRQQPGQSLTLIATANQGSEATYESGFVIDKFPISRPNLTFSTLTVSNMSPEDSSIYLCSVVGALTGSGDGYTFGSGTRLTVV.

V usage is TRBV18 and J usage is TRBJ2-1; 8 nucleotides match TRBD2. Matching the DNA end better, TRBJ2-7 makes the J call doubtful. The CDR3 loop spans 14 amino acids. Germline lookup yields CDR1 KGHSH and CDR2 LQKENI. CDR3 sequence: CASSPQGLAYEQYF. In DNA, the CDR3 is TGTGCCAGCTCACCCCAGGGACTAGCCTACGAGCAGTACTTC.

This clonotype showed up just a few times. The V and J genes are TRBV15 and TRBJ2-1; the D gene is possibly TRBD1 (9 bases). CDR1 and CDR2 (germline): LNHNV, YYDKDF (reference sequence). V gave up 1 base and J gave up 4 bases, with 32 bases separating them. This CDR3 is built from 22 residues. DNA for the CDR3: TGTGCCACCAGCAGAGGACCACAACAGGGGGCAGGAGCGGGGGAACTATACAATGAGCAGTTCTTC. It encodes CATSRGPQQGAGAGELYNEQFF. The whole variable domain, filled in from reference TRBV15 and TRBJ2-1, reads DAMVIQNPRYQVTQFGKPVTLSCSQTLNHNVMYWYQQKSSQAPKLLFHYYDKDFNNEADTPDNFQSRRPNTSFCFLDIRSPGLGDTAMYLCATSRGPQQGAGAGELYNEQFFGPGTRLTVL.

V and J are TRBV7-9 and TRBJ2-3; a weak D match, TRBD1 (7 bases). The CDR3 is 16 amino acids. V was trimmed by 6 bases and J by 4 bases, leaving 20 bases between them. The germline V gene encodes CDR1 SEHNR and CDR2 FQNEAQ (reference sequence). CDR3: CASRRTAGQLADTQYF. DNA for the CDR3: TGTGCCAGCAGGAGGACCGCGGGACAGCTCGCAGATACGCAGTATTTT.